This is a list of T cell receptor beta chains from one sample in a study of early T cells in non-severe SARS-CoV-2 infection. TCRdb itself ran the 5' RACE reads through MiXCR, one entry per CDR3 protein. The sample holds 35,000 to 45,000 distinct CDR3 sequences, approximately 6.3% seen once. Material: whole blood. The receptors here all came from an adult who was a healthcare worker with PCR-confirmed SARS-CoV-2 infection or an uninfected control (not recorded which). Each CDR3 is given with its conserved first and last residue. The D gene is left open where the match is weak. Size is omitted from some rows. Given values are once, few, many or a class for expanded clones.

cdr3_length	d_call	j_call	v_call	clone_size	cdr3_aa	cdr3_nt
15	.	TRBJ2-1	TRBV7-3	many	CASSGTYAPFNEQFF	TGTGCCAGCAGCGGAACCTACGCCCCTTTCAATGAGCAGTTCTTC
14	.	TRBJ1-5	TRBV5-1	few	CASRSQRAFQPQHF	TGCGCCAGCAGATCACAGCGTGCCTTTCAGCCCCAGCATTTT
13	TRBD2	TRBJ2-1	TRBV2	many	CATRPAGDNEQFF	TGTGCCACCCGCCCAGCGGGAGACAATGAGCAGTTCTTC
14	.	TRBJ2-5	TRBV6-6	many	CAGSARRASETQYF	TGTGCCGGCTCCGCCCGACGGGCGTCGGAGACCCAGTACTTC
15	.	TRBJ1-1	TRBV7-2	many	CASSSRGGMNTEAFF	TGTGCCAGCAGCTCCAGGGGCGGAATGAACACTGAAGCTTTCTTT
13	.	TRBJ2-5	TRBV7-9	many	CASSLDPQETQYF	TGTGCCAGCAGCTTAGATCCCCAAGAGACCCAGTACTTC
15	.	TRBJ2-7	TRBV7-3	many	CASSLSGTGPFEQYF	TGTGCCAGCAGCTTAAGCGGGACTGGACCCTTCGAGCAGTACTTC
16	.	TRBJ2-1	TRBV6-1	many	CASSEGLPPAYNEQFF	TGTGCCAGCAGTGAGGGACTGCCGCCAGCCTACAATGAGCAGTTCTTC
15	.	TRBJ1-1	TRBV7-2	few	CASSLAGTQNTEAFF	TGTGCCAGCAGCTTAGCGGGGACACAGAACACTGAAGCTTTCTTT
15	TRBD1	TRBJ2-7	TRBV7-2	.	CASSSSWDRAYEQYF	TGTGCCAGCAGCTCTTCCTGGGACAGGGCCTACGAGCAGTACTTC
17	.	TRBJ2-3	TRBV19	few	CASSIPGALYSTDTQYF	TGTGCCAGTAGTATCCCGGGAGCCCTCTACTCCACAGATACGCAGTATTTT
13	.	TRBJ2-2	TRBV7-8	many	CASSGLYTGELFF	TGTGCCAGCAGTGGACTTTACACCGGGGAGCTGTTTTTT
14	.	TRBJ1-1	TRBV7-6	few	CASSLGLMNTEAFF	TGTGCCAGCAGCTTAGGCCTTATGAACACTGAAGCTTTCTTT
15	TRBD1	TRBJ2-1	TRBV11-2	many	CASSGSGGRFNEQFF	TGTGCCAGCAGCGGGTCAGGGGGCCGTTTCAATGAGCAGTTCTTC
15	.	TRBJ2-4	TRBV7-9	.	CSSSFSGTSKNIQYF	TGTTCCAGCAGCTTCTCAGGGACCAGCAAAAACATTCAGTACTTC
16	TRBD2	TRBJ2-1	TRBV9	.	CASSSRTSGLYNEQFF	TGTGCCAGCAGCTCCCGCACTAGCGGGCTGTACAATGAGCAGTTCTTC
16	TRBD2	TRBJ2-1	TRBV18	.	CASSLGLAGTYNEQFF	TGTGCCAGCTCCCTGGGACTAGCGGGAACGTACAATGAGCAGTTCTTC
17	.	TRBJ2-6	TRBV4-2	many	CASSQDGADSGANVLTF	TGTGCCAGCAGCCAAGATGGAGCAGACTCTGGGGCCAACGTCCTGACTTTC
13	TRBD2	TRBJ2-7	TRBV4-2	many	CASSTGLRYEQYF	TGTGCCAGCAGCACGGGACTACGGTACGAGCAGTACTTC
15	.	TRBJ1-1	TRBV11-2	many	CASSFSVGGNMKAFF	TGTGCCAGCAGCTTCTCGGTCGGAGGGAATATGAAAGCTTTCTTT
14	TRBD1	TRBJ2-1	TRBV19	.	CASSTWDRSNEQFF	TGTGCCAGTAGTACCTGGGACAGAAGCAATGAGCAGTTCTTC
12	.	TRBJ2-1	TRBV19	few	CVSSPGVAEQFF	TGTGTCAGTAGTCCGGGAGTGGCTGAGCAGTTCTTC
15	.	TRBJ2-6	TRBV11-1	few	CASRGITAGANVLTF	TGTGCCAGCAGGGGGATTACAGCTGGGGCCAACGTCCTGACTTTC
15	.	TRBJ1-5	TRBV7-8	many	CASSLGSFGNQPQHF	TGTGCCAGCAGCTTAGGCAGCTTTGGCAATCAGCCCCAGCATTTT
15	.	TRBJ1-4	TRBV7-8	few	CASSLARPTAQKLFF	TGTGCCAGCAGCTTAGCTCGGCCCACGGCGCAAAAACTGTTTTTT
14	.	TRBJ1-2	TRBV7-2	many	CASSSRGWVHGYTF	TGTGCCAGCAGCTCCAGGGGATGGGTCCATGGCTACACCTTC
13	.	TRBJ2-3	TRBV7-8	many	CASRLGGSDTQYF	TGTGCCAGCAGACTTGGCGGCTCGGATACGCAGTATTTT
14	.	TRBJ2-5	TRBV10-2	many	CASSEVWEKETQYF	TGCGCCAGCAGTGAAGTTTGGGAAAAAGAGACCCAGTACTTC
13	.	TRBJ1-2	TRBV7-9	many	CASSLGTDYGYTF	TGTGCCAGCAGCTTAGGGACAGACTATGGCTACACCTTC
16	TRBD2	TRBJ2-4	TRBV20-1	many	CSARLAGGRAKNIQYF	TGCAGTGCTAGACTAGCGGGGGGCCGAGCCAAAAACATTCAGTACTTC
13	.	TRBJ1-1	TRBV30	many	CAWSVLVNTEAFF	TGTGCCTGGAGTGTACTGGTGAACACTGAAGCTTTCTTT
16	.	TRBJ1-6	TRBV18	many	CASSPGSFVNNSPLHF	TGTGCCAGCTCACCGGGGAGCTTTGTCAATAATTCACCCCTCCATTTT
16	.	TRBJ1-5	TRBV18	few	CASSPLEVGGEMAQHF	TGTGCCAGCTCACCTCTCGAGGTGGGGGGAGAGATGGCCCAGCATTTT
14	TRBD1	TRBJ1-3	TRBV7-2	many	CASGTGGSGNTIYF	TGTGCCAGCGGAACAGGGGGCTCTGGAAACACCATATATTTT
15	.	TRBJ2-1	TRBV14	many	CASSQGLLQGNEQFF	TGTGCCAGCAGCCAAGGCCTCTTACAGGGCAATGAGCAGTTCTTC
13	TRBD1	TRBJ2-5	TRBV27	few	CASSYRGRETQYF	TGTGCCAGCAGTTACAGGGGAAGAGAGACCCAGTACTTC
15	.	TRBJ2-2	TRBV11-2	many	CASSAGDMGPGELFF	TGTGCCAGCAGCGCGGGCGATATGGGGCCCGGGGAGCTGTTTTTT
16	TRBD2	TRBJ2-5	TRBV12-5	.	CASGLARLAGGETQYF	TGTGCTAGTGGTTTGGCCAGACTAGCGGGGGGAGAGACCCAGTACTTC
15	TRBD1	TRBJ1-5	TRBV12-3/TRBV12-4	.	CASRTGTASNQPQHF	TGTGCCAGCAGAACCGGGACAGCAAGCAATCAGCCCCAGCATTTT
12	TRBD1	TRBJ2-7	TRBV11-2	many	CASSQDRELRYF	TGTGCCAGCAGCCAGGACAGGGAGTTACGGTACTTC
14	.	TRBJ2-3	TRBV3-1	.	CASSQPGRGYTQYF	TGTGCCAGCAGCCAACCAGGGAGAGGGTATACGCAGTATTTT
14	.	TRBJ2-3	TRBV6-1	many	CASSAYTGTDTQYF	TGTGCCAGCAGTGCGTACACGGGCACAGATACGCAGTATTTT
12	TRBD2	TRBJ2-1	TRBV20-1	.	CSASGTINEQFF	TGCAGTGCTTCCGGGACTATCAATGAGCAGTTCTTC
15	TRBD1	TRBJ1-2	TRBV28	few	CASSSDYRGPGGYTF	TGTGCCAGCAGTTCCGATTACAGGGGGCCAGGAGGCTACACCTTC
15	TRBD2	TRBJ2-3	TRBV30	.	CAWKPAGRGTDTQYF	TGTGCCTGGAAACCAGCGGGAAGAGGGACAGATACGCAGTATTTT
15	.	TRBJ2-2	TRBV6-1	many	CASSVRRGNTGELFF	TGTGCCAGCAGCGTAAGGAGGGGGAACACCGGGGAGCTGTTTTTT
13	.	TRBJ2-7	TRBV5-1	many	CASSFGLAYEQYF	TGCGCCAGCAGCTTTGGACTGGCCTACGAGCAGTACTTC
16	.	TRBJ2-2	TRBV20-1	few	CSASPHRGGDTGELFF	TGCAGTGCTAGCCCTCATAGGGGCGGGGACACCGGGGAGCTGTTTTTT
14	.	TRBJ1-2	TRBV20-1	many	CSASLAGSLYGYTF	TGCAGTGCTAGTTTGGCAGGGAGTCTCTATGGCTACACCTTC
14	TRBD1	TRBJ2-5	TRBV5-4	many	CASSSGQGRETQYF	TGTGCCAGCAGCTCGGGACAGGGGAGGGAGACCCAGTACTTC
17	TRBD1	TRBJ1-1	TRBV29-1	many	CSVRRPGQGIGGPGIFF	TGCAGCGTTCGTCGCCCGGGACAGGGGATTGGAGGTCCCGGAATTTTCTTT
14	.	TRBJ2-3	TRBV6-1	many	CASSDKTRVDTQYF	TGTGCCAGCAGTGACAAGACTAGAGTCGATACGCAGTATTTT
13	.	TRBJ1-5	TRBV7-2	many	CASSLEGGQPQHF	TGTGCCAGCAGCTTAGAGGGAGGACAGCCCCAGCATTTT